The rows below give T cell receptor beta chains drawn from one sample of a study of pediatric ulcerative colitis. Only in-frame clones appear in the TCRdb table, and some are missing; sequencing was by immunoSEQ multiplex PCR. The sample consists of around 61,000 clones, about 90% of them appearing once. Sample: blood. These receptors came from a boy between 10 and 17 years old with severe ulcerative colitis. CDR3s include the opening cysteine and the closing phenylalanine or tryptophan. The order of the fields is D gene, J gene, clone size, V gene, CDR3 protein, CDR3 DNA. A D gene is named only where the DNA matches it firmly. Not all rows give a size; the values are once, few, many and, for expanded clones, a class.

d_call: NA
j_call: TRBJ1-2
clone_size: few
v_call: TRBV10-3
cdr3_aa: CASSTPSVVDGYTF
cdr3_nt: TGTGCCAGTTCGACGCCGTCTGTGGTGGATGGCTACACCTTC

d_call: NA
j_call: TRBJ2-4
clone_size: NA
v_call: TRBV5-1
cdr3_aa: CASSWGAGSKNIQYF
cdr3_nt: TGCGCCAGCAGCTGGGGAGCAGGGTCAAAAAACATTCAGTACTTC

d_call: TRBD2
j_call: TRBJ2-1
clone_size: NA
v_call: TRBV6-4
cdr3_aa: CASSDPAGEVDNEQFF
cdr3_nt: TGTGCCAGCAGTGACCCAGCGGGAGAGGTGGACAATGAGCAGTTCTTC

d_call: NA
j_call: TRBJ2-6
clone_size: NA
v_call: TRBV18
cdr3_aa: CASSPLAGSGANVLTF
cdr3_nt: TGTGCCAGCTCACCTCTGGCCGGGTCTGGGGCCAACGTCCTGACTTTC

d_call: NA
j_call: TRBJ1-2
clone_size: NA
v_call: TRBV5-5
cdr3_aa: CASSLRTDYGYTF
cdr3_nt: TGTGCCAGCAGCTTGCGAACGGACTATGGCTACACCTTC

d_call: NA
j_call: TRBJ2-1
clone_size: NA
v_call: TRBV19
cdr3_aa: CASSTGPGVYNEQFF
cdr3_nt: TGTGCCAGTAGTACAGGTCCAGGGGTCTACAATGAGCAGTTCTTC

d_call: TRBD2
j_call: TRBJ2-7
clone_size: NA
v_call: TRBV29-1
cdr3_aa: CSGRTSGYEQYF
cdr3_nt: TGCAGCGGGAGGACTAGCGGCTACGAGCAGTACTTC

d_call: NA
j_call: TRBJ2-2
clone_size: NA
v_call: TRBV6-4
cdr3_aa: CASSDSSANTGELFF
cdr3_nt: TGTGCCAGCAGTGACTCTAGCGCGAACACCGGGGAGCTGTTTTTT

d_call: NA
j_call: TRBJ2-1
clone_size: NA
v_call: TRBV27
cdr3_aa: CASSLWAGDGNEQFF
cdr3_nt: TGTGCCAGCAGTTTATGGGCAGGGGATGGCAATGAGCAGTTCTTC

d_call: NA
j_call: TRBJ1-2
clone_size: NA
v_call: TRBV6-5
cdr3_aa: CASSYSQAAVYGYTF
cdr3_nt: TGTGCCAGCAGTTACTCCCAGGCGGCAGTCTATGGCTACACCTTC

d_call: TRBD1
j_call: TRBJ2-3
clone_size: NA
v_call: TRBV27
cdr3_aa: CASHRGPTDTQYF
cdr3_nt: TGTGCCAGCCACAGGGGGCCCACAGATACGCAGTATTTT

d_call: TRBD2
j_call: TRBJ2-3
clone_size: NA
v_call: TRBV7-3
cdr3_aa: CASSLGLAGADTQYF
cdr3_nt: TGTGCCAGCAGCTTAGGACTAGCGGGAGCAGATACGCAGTATTTT

d_call: NA
j_call: TRBJ1-2
clone_size: NA
v_call: TRBV4-3
cdr3_aa: CASSQSSIPNYGYTF
cdr3_nt: TGCGCCAGCAGCCAATCCTCGATACCTAACTATGGCTACACCTTC

d_call: NA
j_call: TRBJ2-7
clone_size: NA
v_call: TRBV4-3
cdr3_aa: CASSQGVGAYEQYF
cdr3_nt: TGCGCCAGCAGCCAAGGGGTTGGTGCTTACGAGCAGTACTTC

d_call: NA
j_call: TRBJ2-1
clone_size: NA
v_call: TRBV4-2
cdr3_aa: CASSQEQPNEQFF
cdr3_nt: TGTGCCAGCAGCCAGGAGCAGCCCAATGAGCAGTTCTTC

d_call: TRBD1
j_call: TRBJ1-1
clone_size: NA
v_call: TRBV19
cdr3_aa: CASSIIQGTEAFF
cdr3_nt: TGTGCCAGTAGTATTATACAGGGGACTGAAGCTTTCTTT

d_call: TRBD2
j_call: TRBJ2-3
clone_size: NA
v_call: TRBV19
cdr3_aa: CASKGTSSGTDTQYF
cdr3_nt: TGTGCCAGTAAGGGGACTAGCTCGGGGACAGATACGCAGTATTTT

d_call: NA
j_call: TRBJ1-1
clone_size: NA
v_call: TRBV5-1
cdr3_aa: CASSLARGSSDTEAFF
cdr3_nt: TGCGCCAGCAGCTTGGCCAGGGGAAGTTCGGACACTGAAGCTTTCTTT

d_call: NA
j_call: TRBJ2-7
clone_size: NA
v_call: TRBV16
cdr3_aa: CASSQSITGPYEQYF
cdr3_nt: TGTGCCAGCAGCCAAAGTATTACAGGGCCCTACGAGCAGTACTTC

d_call: TRBD1
j_call: TRBJ2-7
clone_size: NA
v_call: TRBV13
cdr3_aa: CASSLGRGPHEQYF
cdr3_nt: TGTGCCAGCAGCTTAGGTAGGGGGCCGCACGAGCAGTACTTC

d_call: NA
j_call: TRBJ1-4
clone_size: NA
v_call: TRBV21-1
cdr3_aa: CASSQRPGATNEKLFF
cdr3_nt: TGTGCCAGCAGCCAGAGACCAGGAGCAACTAATGAAAAACTGTTTTTT

d_call: NA
j_call: TRBJ2-6
clone_size: NA
v_call: TRBV19
cdr3_aa: CAAEDNGANVLTF
cdr3_nt: TGTGCCGCCGAGGATAATGGGGCCAACGTCCTGACTTTC

d_call: TRBD1
j_call: TRBJ1-2
clone_size: NA
v_call: TRBV10-2
cdr3_aa: CASSPPETGSNGYTF
cdr3_nt: TGCGCCAGCAGTCCTCCCGAGACAGGGTCTAACGGCTACACCTTC

d_call: NA
j_call: TRBJ2-3
clone_size: NA
v_call: TRBV4-3
cdr3_aa: CASSQSGASTDTQYF
cdr3_nt: TGCGCCAGCAGCCAATCAGGGGCTAGCACAGATACGCAGTATTTT

d_call: NA
j_call: TRBJ1-1
clone_size: NA
v_call: TRBV6-6
cdr3_aa: CASRHPTEEAFF
cdr3_nt: TGTGCCAGCAGGCACCCGACAGAAGAAGCTTTCTTT

d_call: NA
j_call: TRBJ2-7
clone_size: NA
v_call: TRBV7-9
cdr3_aa: CASTDSLRNEQYF
cdr3_nt: TGTGCCAGCACCGACAGTCTCCGGAACGAGCAGTACTTC

d_call: TRBD2
j_call: TRBJ2-3
clone_size: NA
v_call: TRBV28
cdr3_aa: CASSPPLAGRTDTQYF
cdr3_nt: TGTGCCAGCAGCCCCCCCCTAGCGGGTCGCACAGATACGCAGTATTTT

d_call: NA
j_call: TRBJ2-7
clone_size: NA
v_call: TRBV9
cdr3_aa: CASSVGGLPHEQYF
cdr3_nt: TGTGCCAGCAGCGTCGGGGGTTTACCCCACGAGCAGTACTTC

d_call: NA
j_call: TRBJ1-3
clone_size: NA
v_call: TRBV5-1
cdr3_aa: CASSLAPGNSGNTIYF
cdr3_nt: TGCGCCAGCAGCTTGGCACCCGGAAACTCTGGAAACACCATATATTTT

d_call: NA
j_call: TRBJ1-3
clone_size: NA
v_call: TRBV19
cdr3_aa: CASSKSDSGNTIYF
cdr3_nt: TGTGCCAGTAGTAAGTCTGACAGCGGAAACACCATATATTTT

d_call: NA
j_call: TRBJ2-7
clone_size: NA
v_call: TRBV7-9
cdr3_aa: CASSSDLYEQYF
cdr3_nt: TGTGCCAGCAGCTCGGATCTCTACGAGCAGTACTTC

d_call: TRBD2
j_call: TRBJ2-1
clone_size: NA
v_call: TRBV11-2
cdr3_aa: CASSLDRASGSGYEQFF
cdr3_nt: TGTGCCAGCAGCTTAGATCGGGCTAGCGGGAGTGGGTATGAGCAGTTCTTC

d_call: TRBD2
j_call: TRBJ2-1
clone_size: NA
v_call: TRBV11-2
cdr3_aa: CASSSGLAEYNEQFF
cdr3_nt: TGTGCCAGCAGCTCCGGACTAGCGGAATACAATGAGCAGTTCTTC